The present TCR beta chain was sequenced within a study of cytomegalovirus exposure and HLA in healthy donors. Study results and caveats: In a later analysis, the majority of CMV-associated beta chains seemingly showed HLA restriction. In terms of immune exposure information, only CMV serostatus was available. TRBV6-2, TRBV6-3 and some other V segments were unresolvable in 87-base-pair reads.

The PCR ran on 60 Vbeta and 13 Jbeta primers. Clones were sequenced by immunoSEQ multiplex PCR, and TCRdb holds only the in-frame ones, with some missing. This sample's clone table lists about 130,000 clones. V gave up 1 base and J gave up 1 base, with 13 bases separating them. Germline V lookup: CDR1 MGHRA, CDR2 YSYEKL. CDR3 length: 17 amino acids. These donors counted as nominally healthy when sampled, but unrecorded immune exposures were likely. Of note for this clone: The antigen is not known.

The J gene is TRBJ1-4, the V gene TRBV4-1, with a possible D match to TRBD1 (6 bases). Sequencing was done on a sample of PBMCs. This clonotype was sampled from a woman between 40 and 55 years old in good health and CMV-seropositive. This CDR3 reads CASSQVGGGGTNEKLFF. CDR3 coding DNA: TGCGCCAGCAGCCAAGTCGGGGGAGGGGGAACTAATGAAAAACTGTTTTTT.